The rows below give T cell receptor beta chains drawn from one sample of a study of blood T cell repertoires in COVID-19. Method: immunoSEQ multiplex PCR; TCRdb's copy keeps in-frame clones and lacks some. The table lists under 550,000 clones, about 90% of them singletons. The sequenced sample was peripheral blood. The receptors shown here come from a man aged 18 to 29 with COVID-19, enrolled during active disease. The CDR3 runs from the conserved cysteine through the conserved F or W. The D gene is left open where the match is weak. A clone size is listed for some rows: how often the clone was seen (once, few, many), or a class if it is expanded.

clone size | J gene | V gene | D gene | CDR3 DNA | CDR3 protein
- | TRBJ2-3 | TRBV30 | TRBD2 | TGTGCCTGGAGTCCTTCAGCGGGGAGCACAGATACGCAGTATTTT | CAWSPSAGSTDTQYF
- | TRBJ2-3 | TRBV6-1 | TRBD2 | TGTGCCAGCAGTGAGAGGAAGCGGGGGGGCACAGATACGCAGTATTTT | CASSERKRGGTDTQYF
- | TRBJ2-4 | TRBV4-1 | - | TGCGCCAGCAGCCAAGATCACAGAGCCAAAAACATTCAGTACTTC | CASSQDHRAKNIQYF
- | TRBJ1-1 | TRBV20-1 | - | TGCAGTGCTAGTAATCGCGGGGGGACTGAAGCTTTCTTT | CSASNRGGTEAFF
- | TRBJ2-3 | TRBV6-4 | - | TGTGCCAGCAGTTCCGCCGCCGGGGTGACAGATACGCAGTATTTT | CASSSAAGVTDTQYF
- | TRBJ1-4 | TRBV12-3/TRBV12-4 | - | TGTGCCAGCAGTTTAAGGGGGGAAAAACTGTTTTTT | CASSLRGEKLFF
- | TRBJ2-7 | TRBV4-1 | - | TGCGCCAGCAGCCAAGGGGCAGTTTACCCCTACGAGCAGTACTTC | CASSQGAVYPYEQYF
- | TRBJ1-5 | TRBV18 | - | TGTGCCAGCCACCACGACAGAGATCAGCCCCAGCATTTT | CASHHDRDQPQHF
- | TRBJ1-2 | TRBV6-6 | - | TGTGCCAGCAGACGCGATTCTGCTAACTATGGCTACACCTTC | CASRRDSANYGYTF
- | TRBJ2-3 | TRBV2 | TRBD1 | TGTGCCAGCACGGGACAGCTAACAGATACGCAGTATTTT | CASTGQLTDTQYF
- | TRBJ2-7 | TRBV27 | TRBD1 | TGTGCCAGCAGTTTAAGGGACAGGGCAACCTACGAGCAGTACTTC | CASSLRDRATYEQYF
- | TRBJ1-2 | TRBV6-5 | TRBD1 | TGTGCCAGCAGACCGTCCGGGACAGTTAACTATGGCTACACCTTC | CASRPSGTVNYGYTF
- | TRBJ2-7 | TRBV11-3 | TRBD2 | TGTGCCAGCAGCCATGGACTAGACGAGCAGTACTTC | CASSHGLDEQYF
- | TRBJ2-5 | TRBV21-1 | - | TGTGCCAGCAGCAAAATAGACAGCCAAGAGACCCAGTACTTC | CASSKIDSQETQYF
- | TRBJ2-5 | TRBV7-8 | TRBD2 | TGTGCCAGCAGAGTAGCGGGCCCGCTCTGGGAGACCCAGTACTTC | CASRVAGPLWETQYF
once | TRBJ2-7 | TRBV11-3 | TRBD2 | TGTGCCAGCAGCCCTGCTAGCGGGAGCTACGAGCAGTACTTC | CASSPASGSYEQYF
- | TRBJ1-1 | TRBV11-2 | - | TGTGCCAGCAGCTTCCCGACAGGTCGGAACACTGAAGCTTTCTTT | CASSFPTGRNTEAFF
- | TRBJ1-1 | TRBV5-1 | - | TGCGCCAGCAGCTACGACAGGAACACTGAAGCTTTCTTT | CASSYDRNTEAFF
- | TRBJ2-5 | TRBV10-2 | TRBD1 | TGCGCCAGTAACCGGGACAGGGAGGGTGAGGAGACCCAGTACTTC | CASNRDREGEETQYF
- | TRBJ1-5 | TRBV15 | - | TGTGCCACCAGCAGAGATTACAGGCAGCCCCAGCATTTT | CATSRDYRQPQHF
- | TRBJ2-7 | TRBV15 | - | TGTGCCACCAGCAGTTCAACCACCAGGCACGAGCAGTACTTC | CATSSSTTRHEQYF
- | TRBJ1-6 | TRBV27 | - | TGTGCCAGCAGTTTCGCGACAGTCGTCCATAATTCACCCCTCCACTTT | CASSFATVVHNSPLHF
- | TRBJ2-1 | TRBV15 | - | TGTGCCACCAGCAGAGGACTACTTTCCTACAATGAGCAGTTCTTC | CATSRGLLSYNEQFF
- | TRBJ1-5 | TRBV5-1 | - | TGCGCCAGCAGCCCAAGCGATCCGGGCAATCAGCCCCAGCATTTT | CASSPSDPGNQPQHF
- | TRBJ2-7 | TRBV7-9 | TRBD1 | TGTGCCAGCAGCTCCTGGGACAGGGTATACGAGCAGTACTTC | CASSSWDRVYEQYF
- | TRBJ1-5 | TRBV2 | TRBD1 | TGTGCCAGCAACCGACAGGGACTTGGGCCCCAGCATTTT | CASNRQGLGPQHF
once | TRBJ2-7 | TRBV12-3/TRBV12-4 | - | TGTGCCAGCAGTTTAGGAGTATTCTACGAGCAGTACTTC | CASSLGVFYEQYF
once | TRBJ1-2 | TRBV18 | TRBD1 | TGTGCCAGCTCACCAGTTGACAGGGATCATGGCTACACCTTC | CASSPVDRDHGYTF
- | TRBJ2-3 | TRBV7-6 | TRBD2 | TGTGCCAGCAGCTTAAGCGGGGGGCCGGGAGATACGCAGTATTTT | CASSLSGGPGDTQYF
- | TRBJ2-7 | TRBV20-1 | TRBD2 | TGCAGTGCTAGTTGGGGGGGGTCCAACTACGAGCAGTACTTC | CSASWGGSNYEQYF
- | TRBJ1-3 | TRBV5-1 | TRBD1 | TGCGCCAGCAGCACCGGGACAGTAGTCTCTGGAAACACCATATATTTT | CASSTGTVVSGNTIYF
- | TRBJ1-2 | TRBV4-2 | - | TGTGCCAGCAGCGAAAGTAAGTTACAGGGCCCTAACTATGGCTACACCTTC | CASSESKLQGPNYGYTF
- | TRBJ2-1 | TRBV11-2 | TRBD1 | TGTGCCAGCAGCTTAGGCCCGGGACAGAGATACAATGAGCAGTTCTTC | CASSLGPGQRYNEQFF
once | TRBJ2-1 | TRBV28 | - | TGTGCCAGCAGTTTTAGGACATTATCGAATGAGCAGTTCTTC | CASSFRTLSNEQFF
- | TRBJ2-5 | TRBV11-2 | TRBD2 | TGTGCCAGCAGCTTAGGACTAGCGGGGGGGCAAGAGACCCAGTACTTC | CASSLGLAGGQETQYF
- | TRBJ1-3 | TRBV7-8 | - | TGTGCCAGCAGCTTACAGCCCAGGGCTGGAAACACCATATATTTT | CASSLQPRAGNTIYF
once | TRBJ2-7 | TRBV2 | - | TGTGCCAGCAGAGCCCCAGGGGCCCACGAGCAGTACTTC | CASRAPGAHEQYF
- | TRBJ2-5 | TRBV5-1 | TRBD2 | TGCGCCAGCAGCTTGAACCCAGCGGGAGGGCCATTTGAGACCCAGTACTTC | CASSLNPAGGPFETQYF
- | TRBJ2-7 | TRBV5-8 | TRBD2 | TGTGCCAGCAGCCATAGCGGGGGGGCCTCATACGAGCAGTACTTC | CASSHSGGASYEQYF
- | TRBJ1-5 | TRBV27 | - | TGTGCCAGCAGTTGGGCAGACAATCAGCCCCAGCATTTT | CASSWADNQPQHF
- | TRBJ2-7 | TRBV5-6 | TRBD2 | TGTGCCAGCACCCGGCGGGGGGCGCGGGTTTACGAGCAGTACTTC | CASTRRGARVYEQYF
- | TRBJ2-2 | TRBV19 | TRBD1 | TGTGCCAGTAAATTTGACAGGGGAAACACCGGGGAGCTGTTTTTT | CASKFDRGNTGELFF
- | TRBJ2-7 | TRBV27 | TRBD2 | TGTGCCAGCAGTTTAAGGAGGGAGGGCTACGAGCAGTACTTC | CASSLRREGYEQYF
- | TRBJ2-2 | TRBV19 | - | TGTGCCAGTAGTTTAACGCGGTCCACCGGGGAGCTGTTTTTT | CASSLTRSTGELFF
- | TRBJ1-1 | TRBV6-5 | - | TGTGCCAGCAGTACGACACATACAAACACTGAAGCTTTCTTT | CASSTTHTNTEAFF
- | TRBJ1-1 | TRBV2 | - | TGTGCCAGCAGTGAAGCGTTTTTCGGGGCTTTCTTT | CASSEAFFGAFF
- | TRBJ2-5 | TRBV18 | - | TGTGCCAGCTCACCATTGGGCGTTCAAGAGACCCAGTACTTC | CASSPLGVQETQYF
- | TRBJ1-4 | TRBV21-1 | - | TGTGCCAGCAGCGACCGGGACAGGGGGCAATCGGCTAATGAAAAACTGTTTTTT | CASSDRDRGQSANEKLFF